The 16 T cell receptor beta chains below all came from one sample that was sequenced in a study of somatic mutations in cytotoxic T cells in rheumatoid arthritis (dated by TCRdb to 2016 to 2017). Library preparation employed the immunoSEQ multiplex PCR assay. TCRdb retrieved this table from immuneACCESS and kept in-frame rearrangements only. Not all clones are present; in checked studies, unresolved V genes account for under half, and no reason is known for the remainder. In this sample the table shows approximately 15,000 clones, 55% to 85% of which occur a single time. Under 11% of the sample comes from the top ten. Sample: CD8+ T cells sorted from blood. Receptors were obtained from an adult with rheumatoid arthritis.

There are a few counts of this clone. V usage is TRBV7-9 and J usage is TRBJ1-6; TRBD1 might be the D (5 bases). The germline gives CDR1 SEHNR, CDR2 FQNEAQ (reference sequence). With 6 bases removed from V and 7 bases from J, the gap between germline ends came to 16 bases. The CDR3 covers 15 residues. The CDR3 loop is CASSWGVSGNSPLHF. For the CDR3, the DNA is TGTGCCAGCAGTTGGGGGGTTTCTGGGAATTCACCCCTCCACTTT. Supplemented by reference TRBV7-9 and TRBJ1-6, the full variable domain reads DTGVSQNPRHKITKRGQNVTFRCDPISEHNRLYWYRQTLGQGPEFLTYFQNEAQLEKSRLLSDRFSAERPKGSFSTLEIQRTEQGDSAMYLCASSWGVSGNSPLHFGNGTRLTVT.

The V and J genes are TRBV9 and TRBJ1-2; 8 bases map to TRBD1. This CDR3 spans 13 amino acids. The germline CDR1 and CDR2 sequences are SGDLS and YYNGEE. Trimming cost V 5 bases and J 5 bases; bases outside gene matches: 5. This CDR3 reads CASSLQGGYGYTF. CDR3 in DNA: TGTGCCAGCAGTCTACAGGGGGGATATGGCTACACCTTC.

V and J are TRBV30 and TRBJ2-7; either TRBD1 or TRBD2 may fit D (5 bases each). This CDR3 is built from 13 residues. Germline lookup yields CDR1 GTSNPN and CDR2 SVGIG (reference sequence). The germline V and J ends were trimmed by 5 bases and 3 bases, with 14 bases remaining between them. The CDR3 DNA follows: TGTGCCTGGGGGACGGGTCCGGGCTACGAGCAGTACTTC. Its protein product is CAWGTGPGYEQYF.

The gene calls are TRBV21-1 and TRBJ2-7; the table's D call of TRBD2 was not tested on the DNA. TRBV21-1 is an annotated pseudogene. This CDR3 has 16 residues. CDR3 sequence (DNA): TGTGCCAGCAGCAAAGTAAGCGGGGGCCTGGAAATCGAGCAGTACTTC. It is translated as CASSKVSGGLEIEQYF.

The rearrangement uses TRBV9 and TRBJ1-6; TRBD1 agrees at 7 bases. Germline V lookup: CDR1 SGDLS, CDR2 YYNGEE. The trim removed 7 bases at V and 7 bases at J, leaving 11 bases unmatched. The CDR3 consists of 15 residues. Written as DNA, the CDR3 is TGTGCCAGCTCCGAAACAGGGGAACAGAATTCACCCCTCCACTTT. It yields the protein CASSETGEQNSPLHF. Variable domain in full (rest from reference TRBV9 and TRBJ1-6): DSGVTQTPKHLITATGQRVTLRCSPRSGDLSVYWYQQSLDQGLQFLIQYYNGEERAKGNILERFSAQQFPDLHSELNLSSLELGDSALYFCASSETGEQNSPLHFGNGTRLTVT.

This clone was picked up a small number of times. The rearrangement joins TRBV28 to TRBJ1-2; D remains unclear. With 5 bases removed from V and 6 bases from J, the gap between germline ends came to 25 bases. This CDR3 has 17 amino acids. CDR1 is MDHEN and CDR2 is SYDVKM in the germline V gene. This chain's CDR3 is CASSPEGPDVSRHGYTF. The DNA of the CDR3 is TGTGCCAGCAGTCCCGAAGGCCCAGACGTTTCGCGGCATGGCTACACCTTC.

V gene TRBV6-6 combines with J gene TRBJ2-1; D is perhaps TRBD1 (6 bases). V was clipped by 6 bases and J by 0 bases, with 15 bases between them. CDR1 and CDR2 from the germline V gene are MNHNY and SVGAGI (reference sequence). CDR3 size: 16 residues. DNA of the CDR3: TGTGCCAGCAGCCAGACAGGACCGAGCTCCTACAATGAGCAGTTCTTC. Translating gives CASSQTGPSSYNEQFF.

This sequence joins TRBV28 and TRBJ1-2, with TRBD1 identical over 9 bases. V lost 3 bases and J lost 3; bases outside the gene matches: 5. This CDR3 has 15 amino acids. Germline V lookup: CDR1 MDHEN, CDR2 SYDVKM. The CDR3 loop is CASSLPDRGDYGYTF. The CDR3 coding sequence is TGTGCCAGCAGTTTGCCGGACAGGGGAGACTATGGCTACACCTTC.

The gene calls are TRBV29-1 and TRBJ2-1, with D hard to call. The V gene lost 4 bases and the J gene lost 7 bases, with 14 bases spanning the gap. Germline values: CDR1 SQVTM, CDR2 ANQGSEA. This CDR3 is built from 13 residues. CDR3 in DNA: TGCAGCGTTGGTCAGGACCTGGAGAATGAGCAGTTCTTC. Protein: CSVGQDLENEQFF.

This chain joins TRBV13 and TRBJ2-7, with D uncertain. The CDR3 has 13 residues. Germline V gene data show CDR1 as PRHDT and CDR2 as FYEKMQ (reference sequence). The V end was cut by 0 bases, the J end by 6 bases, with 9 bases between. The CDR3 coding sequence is TGTGCCAGCAGCTTAGGAGTGAACTCCGAGCAGTACTTC. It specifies CASSLGVNSEQYF.

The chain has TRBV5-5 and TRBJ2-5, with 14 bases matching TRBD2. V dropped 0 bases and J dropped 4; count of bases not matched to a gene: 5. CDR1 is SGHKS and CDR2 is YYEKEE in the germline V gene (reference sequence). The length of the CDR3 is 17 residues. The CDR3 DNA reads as TGTGCCAGCAGCTTGGGACTAGCGGGGGGGTCGGGAGAGACCCAGTACTTC. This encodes CASSLGLAGGSGETQYF.

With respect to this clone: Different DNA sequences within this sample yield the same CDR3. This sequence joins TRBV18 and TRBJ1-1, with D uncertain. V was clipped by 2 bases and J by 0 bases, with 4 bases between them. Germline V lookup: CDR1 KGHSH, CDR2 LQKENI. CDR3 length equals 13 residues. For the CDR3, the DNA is TGTGCCAGCTCACCATTGGTGAACACTGAAGCTTTCTTT. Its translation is CASSPLVNTEAFF. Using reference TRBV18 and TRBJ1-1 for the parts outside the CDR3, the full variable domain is NAGVMQNPRHLVRRRGQEARLRCSPMKGHSHVYWYRQLPEEGLKFMVYLQKENIIDESGMPKERFSAEFPKEGPSILRIQQVVRGDSAAYFCASSPLVNTEAFFGQGTRLTVV.

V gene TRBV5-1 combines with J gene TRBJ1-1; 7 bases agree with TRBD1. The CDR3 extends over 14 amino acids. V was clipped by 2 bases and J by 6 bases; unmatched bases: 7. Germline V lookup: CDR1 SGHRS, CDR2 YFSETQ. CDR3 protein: CASSFTGELAEAFF. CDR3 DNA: TGCGCCAGCAGCTTCACAGGGGAGTTGGCTGAAGCTTTCTTT. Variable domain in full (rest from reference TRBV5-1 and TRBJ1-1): KAGVTQTPRYLIKTRGQQVTLSCSPISGHRSVSWYQQTPGQGLQFLFEYFSETQRNKGNFPGRFSGRQFSNSRSEMNVSTLELGDSALYLCASSFTGELAEAFFGQGTRLTVV.

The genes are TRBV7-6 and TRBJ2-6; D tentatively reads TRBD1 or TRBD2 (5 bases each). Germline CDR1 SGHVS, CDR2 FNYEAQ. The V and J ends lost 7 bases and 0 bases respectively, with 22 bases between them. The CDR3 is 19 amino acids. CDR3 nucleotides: TGTGCCAGCACCCCCCTAACTGGGTGGGGGACCTCTGGGGCCAACGTCCTGACTTTC. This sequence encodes CASTPLTGWGTSGANVLTF. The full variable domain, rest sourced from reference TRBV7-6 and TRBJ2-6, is GAGVSQSPRYKVTKRGQDVALRCDPISGHVSLYWYRQALGQGPEFLTYFNYEAQQDKSGLPNDRFSAERPEGSISTLTIQRTEQRDSAMYRCASTPLTGWGTSGANVLTFGAGSRLTVL.

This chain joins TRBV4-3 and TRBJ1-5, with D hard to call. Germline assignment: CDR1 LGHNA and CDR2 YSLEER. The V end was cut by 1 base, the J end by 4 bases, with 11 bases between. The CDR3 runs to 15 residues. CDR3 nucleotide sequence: TGCGCCAGCAGCCAAGTTGCACAGCCGAATCAGCCCCAGCATTTT. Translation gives CASSQVAQPNQPQHF.

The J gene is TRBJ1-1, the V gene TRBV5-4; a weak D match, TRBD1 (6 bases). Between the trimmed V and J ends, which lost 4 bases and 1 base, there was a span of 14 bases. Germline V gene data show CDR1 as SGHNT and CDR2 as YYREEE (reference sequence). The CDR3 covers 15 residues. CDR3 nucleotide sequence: TGTGCCAGCAGCCCACAGGGAGCCTCGAACACTGAAGCTTTCTTT. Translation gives CASSPQGASNTEAFF.